Shown below are 15 T cell receptor beta chains from a single sample sequenced in a study of blood T cells in healthy people across ages. Together with a sample-barcoded 5' primer, a J-beta primer mix was included in a second PCR lasting roughly 6 to 12 cycles. MiXCR was run by TCRdb on the 5' RACE reads, yielding one entry per CDR3 protein. The sample consists of about 780,000 distinct CDR3 sequences, around a quarter of them appearing once. The same sample was also used in a study of T cells of mothers and their children.

The specimen sequenced was blood. Every receptor here comes from a boy between 10 and 17 years old in good health.

The genes are TRBV3-1 and TRBJ2-1; 7 bases line up with TRBD1. This CDR3 region has 16 residues. Germline trimming cut 2 bases from V and 4 bases from J; bases unmatched to any gene: 8. Per the germline V gene, CDR1 is LGHDT and CDR2 is YNNKEL (reference sequence). The CDR3 coding sequence is TGTGCCAGCAGCCAAAGTTGGGACAGAGATTACAATGAGCAGTTCTTC. Its translation is CASSQSWDRDYNEQFF.

The rearrangement links TRBV6-1 to TRBJ2-4; no clear D gene. Per the germline V gene, CDR1 is MNHNS and CDR2 is SASEGT. There are 15 residues in the CDR3. Trimming took 4 bases from V and 0 from J, leaving 10 bases between them. CDR3 DNA sequence: TGTGCCAGCAGTGCGGTACTACTAGCCAAAAACATTCAGTACTTC. Translation: CASSAVLLAKNIQYF.

V is TRBV27 and J is TRBJ2-5; 9 bases line up with TRBD1. The end of the DNA fits TRBJ2-7 better, so the J call may be wrong. Germline V gene data show CDR1 as MNHEY and CDR2 as SMNVEV (reference sequence). The CDR3 extends over 14 amino acids. The CDR3 loop reads CASSPGTGLNEQYF. The DNA of the CDR3 is TGTGCCAGCAGTCCCGGGACAGGGTTGAACGAGCAGTACTTC.

The chain has TRBV20-1 and TRBJ2-2; tentatively, D is TRBD1 (5 bases). Germline loops: CDR1 DFQATT, CDR2 SNEGSKA (reference sequence). The CDR3 is 15 residues long. The germline V and J ends were trimmed by 5 bases and 5 bases, with 18 bases remaining between them. The CDR3 region has the DNA TGCAGTGCTCCGTCGGCCAGGGTGGATACCGGGGAGCTGTTTTTT. Translation gives CSAPSARVDTGELFF.

The V gene is TRBV20-1, the J gene TRBJ2-7; 7 bases match TRBD1. With 5 bases clipped from V and 0 bases from J, the junction kept 10 bases outside the gene matches. Germline V gene lookup returns CDR1 DFQATT and CDR2 SNEGSKA (reference sequence). This CDR3 is built from 15 residues. This chain's CDR3 is CSASRDSTSSYEQYF. The CDR3 bases are TGCAGTGCTTCCCGGGACAGCACAAGCTCCTACGAGCAGTACTTC.

This chain connects TRBV7-9 to TRBJ1-4; D call uncertain. Germline CDR1 is SEHNR and CDR2 is FQNEAQ (reference sequence). The CDR3 loop spans 13 amino acids. Trimming shortened V by 4 bases and J by 8 bases, and 11 bases separated the two germline ends. The CDR3 DNA follows: TGTGCCAGCAGCTCCCCCTGGCCGGAAAAACTGTTTTTT. Translation gives CASSSPWPEKLFF.

Turning to this clonotype: In this CDR3 the conserved last residue, phenylalanine or tryptophan, is missing, so a read error is likely. The rearrangement joins TRBV12-3 or TRBV12-4 to TRBJ2-3, with D tentatively TRBD2 (5 bases). The CDR3 extends over 16 amino acids. V lost 7 bases and J lost 0, with 17 bases in between. The CDR3 loop reads CASTLGLADSTDTQYL. CDR3 in DNA: TGTGCCAGCACCTTGGGTCTAGCTGATAGCACAGATACGCAGTATCTT.

This clonotype was seen a few times. The J gene is TRBJ1-5, the V gene TRBV3-1, with D perhaps matching TRBD1 (6 bases). Looked up from germline, CDR1 is LGHDT and CDR2 is YNNKEL (reference sequence). V was trimmed by 1 base and J by 2 bases, leaving 15 bases between them. CDR3 length: 17 amino acids. The DNA for the CDR3 is TGTGCCAGCAGCCAAGGAACGGGGCCAGGGGGCAATCAGCCCCAGCATTTT. Its translation is CASSQGTGPGGNQPQHF.

The gene calls are TRBV2 and TRBJ1-1; 9 nucleotides agree with TRBD1. CDR3 length: 14 residues. Looked up from germline, CDR1 is SNHLY and CDR2 is FYNNEI. V lost 4 bases, J lost 6 bases, and 6 bases stayed unmatched. The CDR3 sequence is CASSATGGFAEAFF. CDR3 nucleotides: TGTGCCAGCAGTGCGACAGGGGGGTTTGCTGAAGCTTTCTTT.

This clonotype has more than one count but fewer than ten. The chain has TRBV10-3 and TRBJ1-1; D gene uncertain. V was cut by 11 bases and J by 0 bases, with 13 bases left in between. Germline CDR1 reads ENHRY; CDR2 reads SYGVKD. CDR3 size: 13 residues. In DNA form, the CDR3 reads TGTGCCTCGGCCGGAGATATGAACACTGAAGCTTTCTTT. Its protein is CASAGDMNTEAFF.

Remarks on this clonotype: Relative to the germline gene, one junction end is altered; a read error may explain this. The chain is built from TRBV7-9 and TRBJ2-7; D possibly matches TRBD1 or TRBD2 (5 bases each). Germline-derived CDR1 and CDR2 are SEHNR and FQNEAQ (reference sequence). The CDR3 is 13 amino acids. The CDR3 bases are TGTGCCAGCAGCACGGGACCCGACTACGAGCGGTACTTC. Protein product: CASSTGPDYERYF.

This clonotype was recorded a few times. The chain has TRBV5-1 and TRBJ2-5; 7 positions match TRBD1. The length of the CDR3 is 13 residues. V shed 7 bases, J shed 6 bases, and the junction held 9 bases outside the gene matches. Per germline, CDR1 SGHRS and CDR2 YFSETQ. The CDR3 is CASFEGAMKTQYF. The CDR3 nucleotides are TGCGCCAGCTTTGAGGGGGCAATGAAGACCCAGTACTTC.

This chain uses TRBV4-1 with TRBJ2-3, with 8 bases identical to TRBD2. The CDR3 totals 16 residues. V lost 4 bases and J lost 0; bases outside the gene matches: 6. The germline V gene has CDR1 MGHRA and CDR2 YSYEKL. In DNA form, the CDR3 reads TGCGCCAGCAGCCCGGCTAGCGGGTCGAGCACAGATACGCAGTATTTT. This encodes CASSPASGSSTDTQYF.

A few counts support this clonotype. This sequence joins TRBV3-1 and TRBJ1-1; unclear D gene. In germline, CDR1 is LGHDT, CDR2 YNNKEL (reference sequence). Deletions cut 0 bases from V and 5 bases from J, with 7 bases between. The CDR3 length is 13 residues. For the CDR3, the DNA is TGTGCCAGCAGCCAAGATCGATCAACTGAAGCTTTCTTT. Amino acids: CASSQDRSTEAFF.

This clonotype was counted only a few times. The chain combines TRBV24-1 with TRBJ2-4; D gene uncertain. Germline-derived CDR1 and CDR2 are KGHDR and SFDVKD. Trimming left V 2 bases short and J 0 bases short, with 13 bases between. This CDR3 has 17 residues. The CDR3, as DNA: TGTGCCACCAGTGATTCCGCAAACTTCATAGCCAAAAACATTCAGTACTTC. Protein: CATSDSANFIAKNIQYF.